Reported below is one T cell receptor (beta chain). Antigen unknown. This sample is drawn from a study of persistence of HIV-infected CD4 T cells. Study-wide context: Up to roughly 180 mL blood was drawn at multiple time points; a couple of donors had single-time leukapheresis.

This CDR3 has 15 amino acids. In germline, CDR1 is SGHVS, CDR2 FNYEAQ. Between the trimmed V and J ends, which lost 3 bases and 3 bases, there was a span of 14 bases. The libraries were made with immunoSEQ version 4 in survey mode. The repertoire was sequenced with immunoSEQ multiplex PCR; TCRdb's copy has only in-frame clones and lacks some. The top ten clones hold 0.4% to 0.6% of a sample with 40,000 or so clones, about 85% of them seen once. Nonspecific anti-CD3/anti-CD28 bead stimulation represents the broad CD4+ T cell repertoire. Sorting selected CD4+ T cells upregulating both CD40 ligand and CD69.

The material was CD4+ T cells sorted from PBMCs after roughly 18-hour stimulation, obtained from a patient who received antiretroviral therapy. The chain is built from TRBV7-6 and TRBJ1-2, with TRBD1 as a possible D gene (6 bases). This TCR derives from an adult woman with HIV who was CMV-seropositive. Here the CDR3 DNA reads TGTGCCAGCAGCTTCGGTCCGGGGGCGGACTATGGCTACACCTTC. It specifies CASSFGPGADYGYTF.